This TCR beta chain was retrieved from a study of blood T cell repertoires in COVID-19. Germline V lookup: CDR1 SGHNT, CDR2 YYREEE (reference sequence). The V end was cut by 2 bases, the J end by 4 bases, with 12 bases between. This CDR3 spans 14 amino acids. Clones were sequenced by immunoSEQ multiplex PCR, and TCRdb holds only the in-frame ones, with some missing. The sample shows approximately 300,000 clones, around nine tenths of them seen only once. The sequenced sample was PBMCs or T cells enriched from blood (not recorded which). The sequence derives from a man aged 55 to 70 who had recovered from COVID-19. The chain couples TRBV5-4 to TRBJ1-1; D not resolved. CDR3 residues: CASSLAFPGTEAFF. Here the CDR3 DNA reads TGTGCCAGCAGCTTAGCATTTCCGGGCACTGAAGCTTTCTTT.